A single sample gave rise to the 14 T cell receptor beta chains below, sequenced in a study of T cells in tumors after PD-1 blockade. Only in-frame clones appear in the TCRdb table, and some are missing; sequencing was by immunoSEQ multiplex PCR. There are 60,000 to 70,000 clones in the sample; 74% occur only once, and over 3.5% lies in the top ten. The input for sequencing was PBMCs, taken after anti-PD-1 treatment. The origin of the receptors is a human donor with basal cell carcinoma.

The gene calls are TRBV4-1 and TRBJ1-2, with 8 bases fitting TRBD1. The trim removed 6 bases at V and 0 bases at J, leaving 6 bases unmatched. CDR3 length: 15 residues. The V gene's germline CDR1 is MGHRA and CDR2 YSYEKL. CDR3 sequence reads: CASRPGQGTNYGYTF. The CDR3 region has the DNA TGCGCCAGCAGGCCAGGACAGGGTACTAACTATGGCTACACCTTC.

The chain links TRBV5-1 to TRBJ2-7; 7 bases map to TRBD1. The CDR3 totals 14 residues. The V segment lost 5 bases and the J segment 2 bases; nucleotides outside the gene matches: 7. The germline CDR1 and CDR2 sequences are SGHRS and YFSETQ. Here the CDR3 reads CASSRDRPAYEQYF. For the CDR3, the DNA is TGCGCCAGCAGTAGGGACAGACCCGCCTACGAGCAGTACTTC.

This chain uses TRBV5-4 with TRBJ2-3; 8 bases agree with TRBD2. The CDR3 is 14 residues long. Germline-derived CDR1 and CDR2 are SGHNT and YYREEE (reference sequence). V trimming: 7 bases; J trimming: 3 bases; junction bases outside the gene matches: 7. The CDR3 loop reads CASARRGGTDTQYF. The DNA of the CDR3 is TGTGCCAGCGCCCGACGGGGGGGGACAGATACGCAGTATTTT. The full variable domain, its missing parts supplied by reference TRBV5-4 and TRBJ2-3, is ETGVTQSPTHLIKTRGQQVTLRCSSQSGHNTVSWYQQALGQGPQFIFQYYREEENGRGNFPPRFSGLQFPNYSSELNVNALELDDSALYLCASARRGGTDTQYFGPGTRLTVL.

CDR3 sequence: CASTIQGAREQYF. Here the CDR3 DNA reads TGTGCCAGCACCATACAGGGGGCGAGAGAGCAGTACTTC. This sequence joins TRBV6-6 and TRBJ2-7, with TRBD1 matching over 9 bases. The CDR3 sequence is 13 residues long. Germline V gene sequence: CDR1 MNHNY, CDR2 SVGAGI (reference sequence). V lost 7 bases to trimming and J lost 7 bases; unmatched junction nucleotides: 8.

The gene calls are TRBV19 and TRBJ1-4; 9 bases match TRBD1. Looked up from germline, CDR1 is LNHDA and CDR2 is SQIVND (reference sequence). This CDR3 is 13 amino acids long. J was trimmed by 8 bases and V by 8 bases; bases with no gene match: 6. The CDR3 DNA reads as TGTGCCAGTCGCGGACAGGGGATAGAAAAACTGTTTTTT. Residues: CASRGQGIEKLFF.

The rearrangement joins TRBV19 to TRBJ2-1, with TRBD2 identical over 9 bases. V dropped 3 bases and J dropped 4; count of bases not matched to a gene: 4. The CDR3 contains 15 residues. Per germline, CDR1 LNHDA and CDR2 SQIVND (reference sequence). The CDR3 DNA follows: TGTGCCAGTAGTATGGCTAGCGGGATTTACAATGAGCAGTTCTTC. This encodes CASSMASGIYNEQFF. Based on the CDR3 plus reference TRBV19 and TRBJ2-1, the full variable domain is DGGITQSPKYLFRKEGQNVTLSCEQNLNHDAMYWYRQDPGQGLRLIYYSQIVNDFQKGDIAEGYSVSREKKESFPLTVTSAQKNPTAFYLCASSMASGIYNEQFFGPGTRLTVL.

This clone was detected only once. J is TRBJ1-5 and V is TRBV5-5; D gene uncertain. The V end was cut by 0 bases, the J end by 7 bases, with 14 bases between. The CDR3 is 15 amino acids. Per the germline V gene, CDR1 is SGHKS and CDR2 is YYEKEE (reference sequence). Here the CDR3 DNA reads TGTGCCAGCAGCTTGGTACAGTCCGGGCGACAGCCCCAGCATTTT. It codes for CASSLVQSGRQPQHF.

J is TRBJ2-2 and V is TRBV19; 7 bases agree with TRBD1. The CDR3 has 16 amino acids. Germline-derived CDR1 and CDR2 are LNHDA and SQIVND (reference sequence). V dropped 4 bases and J dropped 0; count of bases not matched to a gene: 5. CDR3 in amino acids: CASSNWDSANTGELFF. The CDR3 DNA is TGTGCCAGTAGTAATTGGGACAGCGCGAACACCGGGGAGCTGTTTTTT.

The chain is built from TRBV12-5 and TRBJ2-7; 7 bases line up with TRBD1. The CDR3 has 15 amino acids. V shed 6 bases and J 2 bases; nucleotides not matched to a gene: 10. Germline CDR1 LGHNT, CDR2 FRNRAP. CDR3 bases: TGTGCTAGTGGCTGGGACAGTCCCCGTCCCTACGAGCAGTACTTC. This translates into CASGWDSPRPYEQYF.

The V gene is TRBV18, the J gene TRBJ2-2; TRBD1 matches 9 bases. This CDR3 has 17 amino acids. Germline V CDR1 and CDR2: KGHSH, LQKENI. Trimming removed 3 bases from V and 5 bases from J; junction bases left unmatched: 10. CDR3 region: CASSPDRDRAFTGELFF. CDR3 coding DNA: TGTGCCAGCTCACCCGACCGGGACAGGGCCTTTACCGGGGAGCTGTTTTTT.

This rearrangement joins TRBV6-5 to TRBJ1-1; TRBD1 agrees at 7 bases. The germline V gene has CDR1 MNHEY and CDR2 SVGAGI. The ends lost 5 bases at V and 3 bases at J; junction bases unmatched: 0. The CDR3 length is 12 residues. The CDR3 loop is CASSRGHTEAFF. For the CDR3, the DNA is TGTGCCAGCAGTAGGGGGCACACTGAAGCTTTCTTT.

This clone has just one count. In DNA, the CDR3 is TGCGCCAGCAGCTTGGAGGGCAGGGGGCCCACCGGGGAGCTGTTTTTT. As protein: CASSLEGRGPTGELFF. The J gene is TRBJ2-2, the V gene TRBV5-1; 8 bases are a match to TRBD1. CDR1 and CDR2 from the germline V gene are SGHRS and YFSETQ. Trimming cost V 0 bases and J 4 bases; bases outside gene matches: 5. The CDR3 is 16 amino acids.

The genes are TRBV4-1 and TRBJ2-1; 9 bases are shared with TRBD2. Unmatched junction bases numbered 9, after V lost 6 bases and J lost 6 bases. Germline values: CDR1 MGHRA, CDR2 YSYEKL. CDR3 size: 15 residues. The CDR3 reads CASSQIGLASNEQFF. The CDR3, as DNA: TGCGCCAGCAGTCAGATCGGACTAGCGAGCAATGAGCAGTTCTTC.

The rearrangement joins TRBV7-9 to TRBJ2-6; D is uncertain. Germline CDR1 and CDR2: SEHNR and FQNEAQ (reference sequence). CDR3 size: 15 residues. Trimming took 5 bases from V and 4 from J, leaving 12 bases between them. CDR3 loop: CASSQNSLGANVLTF. DNA of the CDR3: TGTGCCAGCAGCCAAAACAGTTTGGGGGCCAACGTCCTGACTTTC. The whole variable domain, remainder taken from reference TRBV7-9 and TRBJ2-6, is DTGVSQNPRHKITKRGQNVTFRCDPISEHNRLYWYRQTLGQGPEFLTYFQNEAQLEKSRLLSDRFSAERPKGSFSTLEIQRTEQGDSAMYLCASSQNSLGANVLTFGAGSRLTVL.